One sample yielded the 10 T cell receptor beta chains listed below, sequenced in a study of neoadjuvant nivolumab and ipilimumab in lung cancer. Profiling relied on immunoSEQ multiplex PCR, and the TCRdb table lists in-frame clones only, not all of them. There are roughly 4,500 clones in the sample; less than 75% occur only once, and over 9.5% lies in the top ten. The material was tumor tissue, obtained after neoadjuvant nivolumab, alone or with ipilimumab, at or shortly before surgery. Receptors were obtained from an adult with non-small cell lung cancer.

The chain carries TRBV10-3 and TRBJ1-6; D is unclear. CDR1 is ENHRY and CDR2 is SYGVKD in the germline V gene. The CDR3 consists of 13 residues. The V gene lost 0 bases and the J gene lost 10 bases, with 7 bases spanning the gap. The CDR3 region is CAISESSKSPLHF. The CDR3 DNA reads TGTGCCATCAGTGAGTCATCTAAGTCACCCCTCCACTTT.

V is TRBV5-1 and J is TRBJ2-5; the D gene is possibly TRBD2 (5 bases). CDR1 and CDR2 from the germline V gene are SGHRS and YFSETQ. There are 17 residues in the CDR3. Trimming shortened V by 3 bases and J by 1 base, and 19 bases separated the two germline ends. The CDR3 DNA reads as TGCGCCAGCAGCTCCGGCCATGGCGGGCCAGGCCAAGAGACCCAGTACTTC. This codes for CASSSGHGGPGQETQYF.

The rearrangement uses TRBV2 and TRBJ2-4; 8 nucleotides align to TRBD2. CDR1 and CDR2 (germline): SNHLY, FYNNEI. This CDR3 has 14 amino acids. Losses at the gene ends were 5 bases for V and 9 bases for J; bases not matched to a gene: 9. The CDR3 nucleotides are TGTGCCAGCAGTCCCACAGGGAGCGGGGGCATTCAGTACTTC. This codes for CASSPTGSGGIQYF.

The chain carries TRBV11-2 and TRBJ2-7; D not resolved. Germline lookup yields CDR1 SGHAT and CDR2 FQNNGV. V gave up 1 base and J gave up 2 bases, with 12 bases separating them. The CDR3 is 15 amino acids. Here the CDR3 DNA reads TGTGCCAGCAGCTTAGTTTTCTCCCCCGCCTACGAGCAGTACTTC. Translating gives CASSLVFSPAYEQYF.

This chain joins TRBV6-1 and TRBJ2-7; D is possibly TRBD2 (6 bases). With 5 bases removed from V and 4 bases from J, the gap between germline ends came to 12 bases. The CDR3 covers 13 residues. Germline V gene data show CDR1 as MNHNS and CDR2 as SASEGT. CDR3 region: CASSPTGSYEQYF. DNA of the CDR3: TGTGCCAGCAGTCCGACCGGGAGTTACGAGCAGTACTTC.

The chain carries TRBV4-1 and TRBJ2-3; 9 nucleotides agree with TRBD2. The V gene end was trimmed by 5 bases and the J gene end by 2 bases; junction bases not matched to a gene: 8. The CDR3 is 16 amino acids. The germline CDR1 and CDR2 sequences are MGHRA and YSYEKL. The CDR3 is CASSFSGRTFTDTQYF. The CDR3 nucleotides are TGCGCCAGCAGCTTTAGCGGGAGAACCTTCACAGATACGCAGTATTTT.

The chain employs TRBV27 and TRBJ1-2, with D possibly matching TRBD1 (5 bases). V lost 7 bases, J lost 5 bases, and 17 bases lay in between. The length of the CDR3 is 14 residues. Per the germline V gene, CDR1 is MNHEY and CDR2 is SMNVEV (reference sequence). CDR3 in amino acids: CASTSAGKAYGYTF. CDR3 bases: TGTGCCAGCACCTCGGCAGGGAAGGCGTATGGCTACACCTTC.

In regard to this clone: The same CDR3 can be traced to other DNA sequences in this sample. Here the CDR3 reads CASSLESPNYGYTF. The CDR3 bases are TGCGCCAGCAGCTTGGAGAGCCCTAACTATGGCTACACCTTC. The gene calls are TRBV5-1 and TRBJ1-2; no clear D. The CDR3 has 14 residues. V gave up 0 bases and J gave up 0 bases, with 6 bases separating them. Germline loops: CDR1 SGHRS, CDR2 YFSETQ.

The CDR3 coding sequence is TGTGCCAGCAGTTTGCGGCAGACATATCAGCCCCAGCATTTT. This translates into CASSLRQTYQPQHF. V gene TRBV6-5 combines with J gene TRBJ1-5; no clear D gene. Trimming took off 4 bases at V and 5 bases at J, with 12 bases between the two ends. Germline lookup yields CDR1 MNHEY and CDR2 SVGAGI. This CDR3 is built from 14 residues.

This clone appeared once. The rearrangement links TRBV5-5 to TRBJ1-5; D not resolved. Germline loops: CDR1 SGHKS, CDR2 YYEKEE (reference sequence). V shed 0 bases and J shed 0 bases, with 7 bases lying between them. The length of the CDR3 is 15 residues. The CDR3 protein is CASSLAAHSNQPQHF. In DNA form, the CDR3 reads TGTGCCAGCAGCTTGGCCGCACATAGCAATCAGCCCCAGCATTTT.